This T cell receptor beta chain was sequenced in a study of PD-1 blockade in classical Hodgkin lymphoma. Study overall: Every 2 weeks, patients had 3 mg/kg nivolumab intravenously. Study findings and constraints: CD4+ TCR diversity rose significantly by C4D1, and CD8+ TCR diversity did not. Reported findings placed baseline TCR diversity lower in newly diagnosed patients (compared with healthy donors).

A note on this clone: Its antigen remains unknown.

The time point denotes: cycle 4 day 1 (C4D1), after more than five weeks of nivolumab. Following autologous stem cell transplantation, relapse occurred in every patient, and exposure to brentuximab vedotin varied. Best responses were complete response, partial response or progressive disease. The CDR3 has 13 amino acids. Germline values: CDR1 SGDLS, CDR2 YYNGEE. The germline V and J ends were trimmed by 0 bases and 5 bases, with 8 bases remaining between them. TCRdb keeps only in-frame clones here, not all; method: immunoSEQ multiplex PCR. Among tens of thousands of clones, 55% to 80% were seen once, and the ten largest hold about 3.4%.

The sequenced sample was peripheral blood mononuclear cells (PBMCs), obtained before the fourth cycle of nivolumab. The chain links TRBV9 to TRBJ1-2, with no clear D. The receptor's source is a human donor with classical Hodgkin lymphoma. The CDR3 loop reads CASSVDGEYGYTF. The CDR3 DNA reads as TGTGCCAGCAGCGTAGACGGAGAGTATGGCTACACCTTC.